Presented here are 4 T cell receptor beta chains from one specimen sequenced in a study of post-analysis software for immune sequencing data. The authors incorporated unique molecular identifiers into the TCR beta cDNA libraries. TCRdb itself ran the PCR reads through MiXCR, one entry per CDR3 protein. The profile covers some 800,000 distinct CDR3 sequences, with 40% to 55% appearing a single time and roughly 5% taken by the ten largest. Their cognate antigens are unknown. General study results and limits: TRBV segments more frequent in patients than in controls numbered a few and included TRBV5-6, TRBV5-1 and TRBV20-1.

Source material: blood. These receptors were obtained from a girl aged 10 to 17 with multiple sclerosis.

The chain is built from TRBV28 and TRBJ2-5, with 9 bases aligning to TRBD1. Germline values: CDR1 MDHEN, CDR2 SYDVKM. Trimming took 5 bases from V and 7 from J; bases not matched to a gene: 17. This CDR3 is built from 17 residues. CDR3 coding DNA: TGTGCCAGCAGTCAAACCGCCGGGACAGGGAGATCAGGGACCCAGTACTTC. Translated: CASSQTAGTGRSGTQYF.

In this sample, this clonotype turned up many times. The chain recombines TRBV19 with TRBJ1-2; D is possibly TRBD1 (5 bases). The CDR3 has 12 amino acids. V lost 5 bases to trimming and J lost 6 bases, with 10 bases between them. Germline V gene data show CDR1 as LNHDA and CDR2 as SQIVND (reference sequence). CDR3 protein: CASSPRGDGYTF. CDR3 coding DNA: TGTGCCAGTAGTCCCCGGGGGGATGGCTACACCTTC.

The genes are TRBV2 and TRBJ1-2; tentatively, D is TRBD1 (5 bases). The CDR3 is 14 residues long. Germline lookup yields CDR1 SNHLY and CDR2 FYNNEI. Trimming shortened V by 3 bases and J by 8 bases, and 16 bases separated the two germline ends. The CDR3 sequence is CASSDSGTDGGYTF. As DNA, the CDR3 is TGTGCCAGCAGTGATTCCGGGACGGATGGAGGCTACACCTTC.

This clonotype was detected a few times. The chain carries TRBV20-1 and TRBJ2-5; 10 nucleotides agree with TRBD2. Germline V gives CDR1 DFQATT, CDR2 SNEGSKA (reference sequence). CDR3 length: 18 residues. V lost 1 base and J lost 1; bases outside the gene matches: 12. The CDR3 sequence: CSARVGLAGVLGQETQYF. CDR3 coding DNA: TGCAGTGCTAGAGTGGGCCTAGCGGGAGTACTGGGCCAAGAGACCCAGTACTTC.